This TCR beta chain was profiled in a study of patients and donors after allogeneic stem cell transplantation. In germline, CDR1 is LGHNA, CDR2 YSLEER. This CDR3 is built from 13 residues. Trimming left V 3 bases short and J 8 bases short, with 11 bases between. A single record per CDR3 protein comes from TCRdb applying MiXCR to the RT-PCR reads. The data show approximately 210,000 distinct CDR3 sequences, more than 35% seen once. This rearrangement joins TRBV4-3 to TRBJ1-5; D call uncertain. What was sequenced was blood, either unsorted or a sorted T cell fraction (not recorded which). This receptor was obtained from a human donor who was either an allogeneic HSCT recipient or a stem cell or donor lymphocyte infusion donor (not recorded which). It is not recorded whose cells these are; they may come from a transplant donor. CDR3 residues: CASSQIWGEPQHF. CDR3 DNA: TGCGCCAGCAGCCAGATCTGGGGAGAGCCCCAGCATTTT.